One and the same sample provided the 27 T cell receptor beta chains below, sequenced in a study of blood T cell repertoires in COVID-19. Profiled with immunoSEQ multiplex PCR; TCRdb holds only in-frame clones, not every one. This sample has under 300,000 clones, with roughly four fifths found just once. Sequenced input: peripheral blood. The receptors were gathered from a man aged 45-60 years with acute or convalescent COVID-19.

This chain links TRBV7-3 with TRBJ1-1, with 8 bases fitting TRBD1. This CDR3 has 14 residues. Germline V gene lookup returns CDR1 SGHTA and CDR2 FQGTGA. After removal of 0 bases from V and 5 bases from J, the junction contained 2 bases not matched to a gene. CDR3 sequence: CASSLTDRETEAFF. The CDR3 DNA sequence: TGTGCCAGCAGCTTAACGGACAGGGAGACTGAAGCTTTCTTT.

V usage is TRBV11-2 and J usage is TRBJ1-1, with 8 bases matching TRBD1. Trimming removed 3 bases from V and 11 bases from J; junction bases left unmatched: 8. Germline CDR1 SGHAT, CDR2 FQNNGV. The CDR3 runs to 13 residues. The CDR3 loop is CASSLGMTGVAFF. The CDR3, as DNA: TGTGCCAGCAGCTTGGGCATGACAGGGGTCGCTTTCTTT.

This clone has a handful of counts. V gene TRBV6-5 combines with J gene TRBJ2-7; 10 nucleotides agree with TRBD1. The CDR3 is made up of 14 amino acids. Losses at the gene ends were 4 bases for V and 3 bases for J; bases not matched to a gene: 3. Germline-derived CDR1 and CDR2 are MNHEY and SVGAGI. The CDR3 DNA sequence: TGTGCCAGCAGTTCGCGGACAGGGGGCTACGAGCAGTACTTC. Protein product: CASSSRTGGYEQYF.

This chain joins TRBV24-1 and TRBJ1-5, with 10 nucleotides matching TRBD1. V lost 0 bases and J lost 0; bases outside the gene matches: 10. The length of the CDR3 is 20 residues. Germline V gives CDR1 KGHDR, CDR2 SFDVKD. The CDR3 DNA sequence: TGTGCCACCAGTGATTTGCAGGCAGGGACAGGGGCACCTAGCAATCAGCCCCAGCATTTT. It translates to CATSDLQAGTGAPSNQPQHF.

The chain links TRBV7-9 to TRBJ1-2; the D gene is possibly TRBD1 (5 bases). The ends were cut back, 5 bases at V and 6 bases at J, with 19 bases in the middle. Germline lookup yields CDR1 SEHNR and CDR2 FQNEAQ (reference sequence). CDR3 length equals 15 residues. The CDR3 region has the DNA TGTGCCAGCAGCCTCGGACGGTGGGCGGGGGATGGCTACACCTTC. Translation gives CASSLGRWAGDGYTF. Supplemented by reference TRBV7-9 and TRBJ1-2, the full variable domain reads DTGVSQNPRHKITKRGQNVTFRCDPISEHNRLYWYRQTLGQGPEFLTYFQNEAQLEKSRLLSDRFSAERPKGSFSTLEIQRTEQGDSAMYLCASSLGRWAGDGYTFGSGTRLTVV.

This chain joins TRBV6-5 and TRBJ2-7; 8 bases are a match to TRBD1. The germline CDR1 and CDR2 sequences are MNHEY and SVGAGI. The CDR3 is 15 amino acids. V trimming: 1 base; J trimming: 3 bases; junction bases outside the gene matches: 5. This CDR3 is CASSYWGQAHYEQYF. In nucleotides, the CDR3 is TGTGCCAGCAGTTACTGGGGACAGGCTCACTACGAGCAGTACTTC.

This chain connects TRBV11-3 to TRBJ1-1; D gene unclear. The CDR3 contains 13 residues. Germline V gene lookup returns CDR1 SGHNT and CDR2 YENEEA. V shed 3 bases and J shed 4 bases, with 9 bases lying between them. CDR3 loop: CASSFTVLTEAFF. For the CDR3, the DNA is TGTGCCAGCAGCTTTACAGTCCTCACTGAAGCTTTCTTT.

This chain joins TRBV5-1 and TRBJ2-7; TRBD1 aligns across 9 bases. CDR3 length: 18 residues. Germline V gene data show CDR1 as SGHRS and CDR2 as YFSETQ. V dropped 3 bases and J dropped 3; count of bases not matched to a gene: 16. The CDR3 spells CASSSSLSGTGSLYEQYF. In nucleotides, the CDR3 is TGCGCCAGCAGCTCCTCCCTCTCGGGGACAGGGAGTCTCTACGAGCAGTACTTC.

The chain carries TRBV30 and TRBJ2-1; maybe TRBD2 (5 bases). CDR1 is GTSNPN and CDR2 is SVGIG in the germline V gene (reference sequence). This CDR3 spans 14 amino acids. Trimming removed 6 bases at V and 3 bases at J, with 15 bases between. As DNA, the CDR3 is TGTGCCTGTCAGAGGGTGGTGGGCTACAATGAGCAGTTCTTC. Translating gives CACQRVVGYNEQFF.

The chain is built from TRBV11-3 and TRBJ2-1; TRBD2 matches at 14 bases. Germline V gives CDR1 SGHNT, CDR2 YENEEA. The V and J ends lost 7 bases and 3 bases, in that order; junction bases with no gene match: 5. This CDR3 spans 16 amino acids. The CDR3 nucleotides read TGTGCCAGCAACCAGGGACTAGCGGGAGACTACAATGAGCAGTTCTTC. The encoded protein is CASNQGLAGDYNEQFF.

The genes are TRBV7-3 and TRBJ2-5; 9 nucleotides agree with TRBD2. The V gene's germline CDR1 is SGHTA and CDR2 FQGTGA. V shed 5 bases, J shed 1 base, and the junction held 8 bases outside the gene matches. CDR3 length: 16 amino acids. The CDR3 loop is CASSPSVAGAQETQYF. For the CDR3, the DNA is TGTGCCAGCAGCCCTTCTGTAGCGGGGGCCCAAGAGACCCAGTACTTC.

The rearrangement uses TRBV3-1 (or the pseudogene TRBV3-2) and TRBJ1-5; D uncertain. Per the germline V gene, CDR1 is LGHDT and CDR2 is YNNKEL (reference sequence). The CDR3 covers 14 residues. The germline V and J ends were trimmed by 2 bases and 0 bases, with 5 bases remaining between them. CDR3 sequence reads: CASSQTTSNQPQHF. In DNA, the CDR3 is TGTGCCAGCAGCCAAACAACTAGCAATCAGCCCCAGCATTTT.

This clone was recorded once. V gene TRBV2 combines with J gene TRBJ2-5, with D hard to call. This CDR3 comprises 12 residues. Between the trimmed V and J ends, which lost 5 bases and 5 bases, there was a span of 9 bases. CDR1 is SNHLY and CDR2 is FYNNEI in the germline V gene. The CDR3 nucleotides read TGTGCCAGCAGTACGTCCAGGGAGACCCAGTACTTC. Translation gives CASSTSRETQYF.

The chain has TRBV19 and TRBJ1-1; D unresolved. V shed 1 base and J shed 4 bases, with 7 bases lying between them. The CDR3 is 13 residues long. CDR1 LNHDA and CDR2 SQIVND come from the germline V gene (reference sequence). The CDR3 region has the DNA TGTGCCAGTAGTATAGGAAGAGGCACTGAAGCTTTCTTT. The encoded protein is CASSIGRGTEAFF.

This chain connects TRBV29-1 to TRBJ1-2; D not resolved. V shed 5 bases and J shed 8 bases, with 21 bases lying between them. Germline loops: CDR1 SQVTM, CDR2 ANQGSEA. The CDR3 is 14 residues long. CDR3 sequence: CSVSSRIGVGGYTF. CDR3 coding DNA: TGCAGCGTTTCCTCGAGGATCGGGGTCGGCGGCTACACCTTC.

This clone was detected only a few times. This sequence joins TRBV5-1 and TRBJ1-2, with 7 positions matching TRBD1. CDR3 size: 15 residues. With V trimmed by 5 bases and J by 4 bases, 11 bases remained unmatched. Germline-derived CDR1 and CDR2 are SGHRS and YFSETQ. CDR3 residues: CASSFAGGPSYGYTF. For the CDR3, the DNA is TGCGCCAGCAGTTTCGCAGGGGGACCTAGCTATGGCTACACCTTC. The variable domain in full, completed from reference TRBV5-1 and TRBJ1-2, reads KAGVTQTPRYLIKTRGQQVTLSCSPISGHRSVSWYQQTPGQGLQFLFEYFSETQRNKGNFPGRFSGRQFSNSRSEMNVSTLELGDSALYLCASSFAGGPSYGYTFGSGTRLTVV.

The CDR3 DNA is TGTGCCAGCAGCTTAATGGGCCTGAACACTGAAGCTTTCTTT. Protein sequence: CASSLMGLNTEAFF. This chain links TRBV7-3 with TRBJ1-1; D remains ambiguous. The CDR3 extends over 14 amino acids. Germline V gives CDR1 SGHTA, CDR2 FQGTGA. V was trimmed by 1 base and J by 0 bases, leaving 6 bases between them.

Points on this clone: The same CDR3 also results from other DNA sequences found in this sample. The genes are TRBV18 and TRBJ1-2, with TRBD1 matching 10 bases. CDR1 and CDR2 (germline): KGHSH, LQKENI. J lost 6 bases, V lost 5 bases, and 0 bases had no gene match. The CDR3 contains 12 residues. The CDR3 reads CASSGTGDGYTF. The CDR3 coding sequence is TGTGCCAGCTCAGGGACAGGGGATGGCTACACCTTC.

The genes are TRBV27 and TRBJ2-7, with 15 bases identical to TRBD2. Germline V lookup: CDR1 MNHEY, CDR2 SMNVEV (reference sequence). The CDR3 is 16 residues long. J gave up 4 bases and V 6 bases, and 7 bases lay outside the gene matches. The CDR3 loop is CASSWGLAGGGYEQYF. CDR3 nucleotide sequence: TGTGCCAGCAGCTGGGGACTAGCGGGAGGAGGATACGAGCAGTACTTC.

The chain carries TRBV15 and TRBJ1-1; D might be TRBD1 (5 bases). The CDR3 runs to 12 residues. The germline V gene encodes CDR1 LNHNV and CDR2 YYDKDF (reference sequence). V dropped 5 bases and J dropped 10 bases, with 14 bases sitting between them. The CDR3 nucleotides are TGTGCCACCAGCGTACCAGGGTCGGGAGCTTTCTTT. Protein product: CATSVPGSGAFF.

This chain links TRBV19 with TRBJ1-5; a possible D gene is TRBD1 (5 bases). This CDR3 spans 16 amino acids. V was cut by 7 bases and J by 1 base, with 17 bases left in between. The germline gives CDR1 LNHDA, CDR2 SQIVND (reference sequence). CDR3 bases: TGTGCCAGTACTGACGGGGGAGTGGCGAGCAATCAGCCCCAGCATTTT. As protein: CASTDGGVASNQPQHF.

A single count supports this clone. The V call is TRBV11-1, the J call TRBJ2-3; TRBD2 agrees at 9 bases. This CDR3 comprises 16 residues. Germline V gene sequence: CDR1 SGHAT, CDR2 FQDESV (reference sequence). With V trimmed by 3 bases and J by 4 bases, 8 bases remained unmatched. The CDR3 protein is CASSFGGGAGADTQYF. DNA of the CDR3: TGTGCCAGCAGCTTCGGCGGGGGGGCCGGAGCAGATACGCAGTATTTT.

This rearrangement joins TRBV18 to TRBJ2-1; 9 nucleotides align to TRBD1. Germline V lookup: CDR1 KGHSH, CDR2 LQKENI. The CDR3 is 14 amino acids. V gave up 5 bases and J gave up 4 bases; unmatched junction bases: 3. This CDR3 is CASSADRGYNEQFF. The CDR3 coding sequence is TGTGCCAGCTCAGCCGACAGGGGGTACAATGAGCAGTTCTTC.

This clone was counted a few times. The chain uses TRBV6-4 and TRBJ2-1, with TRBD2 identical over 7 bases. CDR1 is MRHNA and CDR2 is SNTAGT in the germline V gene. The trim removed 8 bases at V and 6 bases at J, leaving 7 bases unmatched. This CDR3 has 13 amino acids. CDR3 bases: TGTGCCAGCTCGAGGGAGCGGGGCAATGAGCAGTTCTTC. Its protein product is CASSRERGNEQFF.

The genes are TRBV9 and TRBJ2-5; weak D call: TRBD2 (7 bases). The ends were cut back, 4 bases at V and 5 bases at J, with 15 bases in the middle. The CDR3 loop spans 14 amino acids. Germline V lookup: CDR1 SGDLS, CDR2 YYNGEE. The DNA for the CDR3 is TGTGCCAGCAGCCGTGAGGGGGGGGAGGAGACCCAGTACTTC. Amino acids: CASSREGGEETQYF.

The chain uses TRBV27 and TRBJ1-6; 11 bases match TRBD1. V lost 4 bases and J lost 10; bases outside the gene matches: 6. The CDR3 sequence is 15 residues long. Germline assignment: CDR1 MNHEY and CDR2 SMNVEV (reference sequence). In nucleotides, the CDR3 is TGTGCCAGCAGTTCCGGGACAGGGGGTCGGTCACCCCTCCACTTT. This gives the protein CASSSGTGGRSPLHF.

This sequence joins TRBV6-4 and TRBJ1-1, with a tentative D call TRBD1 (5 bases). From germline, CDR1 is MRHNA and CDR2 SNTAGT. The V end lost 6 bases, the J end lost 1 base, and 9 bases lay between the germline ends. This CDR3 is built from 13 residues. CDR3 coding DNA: TGTGCCAGCAGACTGACAGAGAACACTGAAGCTTTCTTT. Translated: CASRLTENTEAFF.